Sequencing of this TCR beta chain was carried out in a study of T-cell reconstitution after alpha-beta-depleted transplantation in children. TCRbeta library preparation incorporated unique molecular identifiers. Each CDR3 protein gets one entry after TCRdb re-called the PCR reads with MiXCR. Altogether 610,000 or so distinct CDR3 sequences are present, roughly 30% being singletons, with the ten largest covering around a third. This clonotype turned up a few times. Its antigen is unidentified. The V and J ends lost 5 bases and 5 bases, in that order; junction bases with no gene match: 12. CDR3 size: 16 residues. Per germline, CDR1 DFQATT and CDR2 SNEGSKA (reference sequence). Broader study findings: At day 60, the high TCRbeta diversity found in some patients originated from recipient T cells and thymic progenitors that had survived.

Specimen: PBMCs, collected before TCRalphabeta/CD19-depleted stem cell transplant. The chain has TRBV20-1 and TRBJ2-3, with TRBD2 matching 11 bases. The receptor's source is a boy younger than two with Wiskott-Aldrich syndrome, due to receive a stem cell transplant. The CDR3 protein is CSAELILAGAGDTQYF. CDR3 coding DNA: TGCAGTGCTGAGCTTATACTAGCGGGAGCGGGAGATACGCAGTATTTT.